These 18 T cell receptor beta chains share one sample of origin, sequenced in a study of cytomegalovirus exposure and HLA in healthy donors. Clones were read by immunoSEQ multiplex PCR, and TCRdb kept only the in-frame ones, dropping some. The profile shows over 60,000 clones, 90% to 95% of them singletons. Sequenced input: PBMCs. These receptor sequences come from a young man in good health and CMV-seronegative.

The rearrangement links TRBV5-4 to TRBJ2-5, with 14 bases that match TRBD2. The germline V gene encodes CDR1 SGHNT and CDR2 YYREEE (reference sequence). The V and J ends lost 4 bases and 4 bases, in that order; junction bases with no gene match: 6. This CDR3 is built from 16 residues. CDR3 region: CASSPGTSGGLETQYF. In DNA, the CDR3 is TGTGCCAGCAGCCCCGGGACTAGCGGGGGTCTAGAGACCCAGTACTTC. Full variable domain (missing parts from reference TRBV5-4 and TRBJ2-5): ETGVTQSPTHLIKTRGQQVTLRCSSQSGHNTVSWYQQALGQGPQFIFQYYREEENGRGNFPPRFSGLQFPNYSSELNVNALELDDSALYLCASSPGTSGGLETQYFGPGTRLLVL.

The chain couples TRBV5-6 to TRBJ2-7, with 7 bases aligning to TRBD2. The CDR3 extends over 14 amino acids. CDR1 is SGHDT and CDR2 is YYEEEE in the germline V gene. The V and J ends lost 6 bases and 3 bases, in that order; junction bases with no gene match: 9. DNA for the CDR3: TGTGCCAGCAACGTGGGAGGGGCGATCTACGAGCAGTACTTC. Protein product: CASNVGGAIYEQYF.

The chain has TRBV5-6 and TRBJ1-5, with 8 bases that match TRBD1. The CDR3 is 15 residues long. CDR1 is SGHDT and CDR2 is YYEEEE in the germline V gene. The trim removed 1 base at V and 4 bases at J, leaving 4 bases unmatched. The CDR3 spells CASSLRGTGNQPQHF. In DNA form, the CDR3 reads TGTGCCAGCAGCTTGAGAGGGACAGGTAATCAGCCCCAGCATTTT.

The chain carries TRBV5-4 and TRBJ1-4, with D maybe TRBD1 (5 bases). Trimming removed 4 bases from V and 7 bases from J, with 14 bases in between. Germline values: CDR1 SGHNT, CDR2 YYREEE (reference sequence). This CDR3 has 14 residues. CDR3 sequence: CASSASGESEKLFF. CDR3 coding DNA: TGTGCCAGCAGCGCCTCGGGGGAATCTGAAAAACTGTTTTTT.

The chain joins TRBV30 to TRBJ2-3; perhaps TRBD1 as D (7 bases). The CDR3 runs to 17 residues. Between the trimmed V and J ends, which lost 2 bases and 2 bases, there was a span of 20 bases. Germline lookup yields CDR1 GTSNPN and CDR2 SVGIG (reference sequence). CDR3 sequence reads: CAWSSYSGGIFTDTQYF. Here the CDR3 DNA reads TGTGCCTGGAGTTCCTACTCAGGGGGGATCTTCACAGATACGCAGTATTTT.

This clone has just one count. The chain couples TRBV27 to TRBJ2-2; D not certain. From germline, CDR1 is MNHEY and CDR2 SMNVEV (reference sequence). V was clipped by 2 bases and J by 5 bases, with 3 bases between them. This CDR3 contains 12 residues. This chain's CDR3 is CASSLHTGELFF. The CDR3 DNA reads as TGTGCCAGCAGTTTACATACCGGGGAGCTGTTTTTT.

This clone was seen a single time. The V call is TRBV10-3, the J call TRBJ2-7; TRBD1 is a possible D gene (6 bases). The CDR3 is 13 residues long. V gave up 11 bases and J gave up 3 bases, with 17 bases separating them. Germline V gene lookup returns CDR1 ENHRY and CDR2 SYGVKD. The CDR3 reads CASSGGGSYEQYF. The CDR3 nucleotides read TGTGCCTCCTCAGGTGGGGGCAGCTACGAGCAGTACTTC.

This chain links TRBV2 with TRBJ2-1; 10 bases fit TRBD1. V shed 8 bases, J shed 8 bases, and the junction held 9 bases outside the gene matches. The CDR3 has 14 amino acids. CDR1 and CDR2 from the germline V gene are SNHLY and FYNNEI. The CDR3 loop reads CASLGTGVGHEQFF. The CDR3 nucleotides read TGTGCCAGCTTGGGGACAGGGGTAGGTCATGAGCAGTTCTTC.

The chain joins TRBV28 to TRBJ2-2, with TRBD1 matching 7 bases. Germline V gene lookup returns CDR1 MDHEN and CDR2 SYDVKM. The CDR3 consists of 14 residues. V lost 11 bases to trimming and J lost 0 bases; unmatched junction nucleotides: 6. CDR3 nucleotide sequence: TGTGCCGGACAGGACCTACCGAACACCGGGGAGCTGTTTTTT. This translates into CAGQDLPNTGELFF.

The V gene is TRBV19, the J gene TRBJ1-1; D gene ambiguous. V lost 2 bases, J lost 6 bases, and 19 bases lay in between. The V gene's germline CDR1 is LNHDA and CDR2 SQIVND (reference sequence). CDR3 length: 16 amino acids. The DNA of the CDR3 is TGTGCCAGTAGTATATACGGCGGGCCCCGAACCGCTGAAGCTTTCTTT. It encodes CASSIYGGPRTAEAFF. Using reference TRBV19 and TRBJ1-1 for the parts outside the CDR3, the full variable domain is DGGITQSPKYLFRKEGQNVTLSCEQNLNHDAMYWYRQDPGQGLRLIYYSQIVNDFQKGDIAEGYSVSREKKESFPLTVTSAQKNPTAFYLCASSIYGGPRTAEAFFGQGTRLTVV.

CDR3 in DNA: TGTGCCAGCAGAGGGTCCCGGGGGGCCAACGAGCAGTACTTC. This codes for CASRGSRGANEQYF. The chain is built from TRBV5-8 and TRBJ2-7; the D gene is possibly TRBD2 (7 bases). This CDR3 region has 14 residues. Germline V gene data show CDR1 as SGHTS and CDR2 as YDEGEE. V dropped 5 bases and J dropped 5 bases, with 17 bases sitting between them.

The V and J genes are TRBV28 and TRBJ1-2; unclear D gene. V dropped 4 bases and J dropped 4 bases, with 19 bases sitting between them. Germline V gene lookup returns CDR1 MDHEN and CDR2 SYDVKM. CDR3 length: 16 amino acids. CDR3 DNA: TGTGCCAGCAGTTCCATGACATCCTTGTCCCCCTATGGCTACACCTTC. It encodes CASSSMTSLSPYGYTF.

This clone was picked up one time. The chain links TRBV6-5 to TRBJ1-6; the match to TRBD1 covers 7 bases. The CDR3 has 14 amino acids. V was clipped by 6 bases and J by 6 bases; unmatched bases: 5. Per germline, CDR1 MNHEY and CDR2 SVGAGI. The CDR3 here is CASRPGQRNSPLHF. The CDR3 DNA sequence: TGTGCCAGCAGGCCGGGACAGCGTAATTCACCCCTCCACTTT.

The rearrangement joins TRBV2 to TRBJ1-4; D is ambiguous. Trimming pared 5 bases from V and 8 bases from J, leaving 15 bases between. The CDR3 length is 14 residues. Germline-derived CDR1 and CDR2 are SNHLY and FYNNEI. Here the CDR3 reads CASSPPAGREKLFF. CDR3 in DNA: TGTGCCAGCAGTCCCCCGGCAGGTCGGGAAAAACTGTTTTTT.

The chain links TRBV27 to TRBJ2-5; 13 bases agree with TRBD2. CDR1 and CDR2 from the germline V gene are MNHEY and SMNVEV (reference sequence). The CDR3 has 15 amino acids. The junction had 6 bases not matched to a gene; V was cut back by 4 bases and J by 7 bases. In DNA, the CDR3 is TGTGCCAGCAGTTCCGGGACTAGCGGGATAGTGACCCAGTACTTC. Translation gives CASSSGTSGIVTQYF.

V and J are TRBV19 and TRBJ2-1; a possible D gene is TRBD1 (6 bases). Deletions cut 6 bases from V and 6 bases from J, with 15 bases between. This CDR3 spans 14 amino acids. The germline V gene encodes CDR1 LNHDA and CDR2 SQIVND (reference sequence). The CDR3 loop is CASRTIGGPNEQFF. The DNA for the CDR3 is TGTGCCAGTAGGACAATAGGGGGACCCAATGAGCAGTTCTTC.

The sample holds a few counts of this clone. The DNA for the CDR3 is TGTGCCAGCGGGGGACAGGATAACACTGAAGCTTTCTTT. This sequence encodes CASGGQDNTEAFF. The chain couples TRBV5-6 to TRBJ1-1; 8 nucleotides match TRBD1. Losses at the gene ends were 7 bases for V and 2 bases for J; bases not matched to a gene: 4. This CDR3 spans 13 amino acids. From germline, CDR1 is SGHDT and CDR2 YYEEEE.

The chain links TRBV7-6 to TRBJ2-5; 8 nucleotides match TRBD2. CDR1 SGHVS and CDR2 FNYEAQ come from the germline V gene. V gave up 5 bases and J gave up 5 bases; unmatched junction bases: 19. CDR3 length: 18 amino acids. CDR3 DNA: TGTGCCAGCAGCACTTACCCCCGGACGGGGGGGGTGGTTGAGACCCAGTACTTC. Translating gives CASSTYPRTGGVVETQYF.